What follows are 8 T cell receptor beta chains derived from one specimen sequenced in a study of cytomegalovirus exposure and HLA in healthy donors. Researchers ran the PCR with 60 Vbeta and 13 Jbeta primers. Data came from immunoSEQ multiplex PCR; TCRdb stores just in-frame clones and leaves some out. The sample lists around 95,000 clones, around four fifths occurring once. Sequenced sample: PBMCs. The receptors shown here come from a man aged 25-45 years in good health and CMV-seropositive.

This rearrangement joins TRBV9 to TRBJ2-7; D perhaps matches TRBD2 (5 bases). Per germline, CDR1 SGDLS and CDR2 YYNGEE. V lost 4 bases to trimming and J lost 6 bases, with 14 bases between them. This CDR3 is 13 amino acids long. CDR3 sequence reads: CASSLRSGGEQYF. The CDR3 coding sequence is TGTGCCAGCAGCCTCAGGTCAGGAGGCGAGCAGTACTTC. Drawing the rest from reference TRBV9 and TRBJ2-7, the complete variable domain is DSGVTQTPKHLITATGQRVTLRCSPRSGDLSVYWYQQSLDQGLQFLIQYYNGEERAKGNILERFSAQQFPDLHSELNLSSLELGDSALYFCASSLRSGGEQYFGPGTRLTVT.

The chain carries TRBV27 and TRBJ2-1; TRBD2 agrees at 10 bases. This CDR3 has 15 amino acids. Per the germline V gene, CDR1 is MNHEY and CDR2 is SMNVEV (reference sequence). V shed 4 bases, J shed 8 bases, and the junction held 8 bases outside the gene matches. The DNA for the CDR3 is TGTGCCAGCAGTTGGGGGCTAGCGGGGGACCATGAGCAGTTCTTC. Its translation is CASSWGLAGDHEQFF.

J is TRBJ2-7 and V is TRBV5-1; D unresolved. The germline V and J ends were trimmed by 1 base and 5 bases, with 7 bases remaining between them. The CDR3 covers 12 residues. CDR1 is SGHRS, CDR2 YFSETQ, per germline. CDR3 DNA sequence: TGCGCCAGCAGCTTGCGAGGCGACGAGCAGTACTTC. This gives the protein CASSLRGDEQYF. Based on the CDR3 plus reference TRBV5-1 and TRBJ2-7, the full variable domain is KAGVTQTPRYLIKTRGQQVTLSCSPISGHRSVSWYQQTPGQGLQFLFEYFSETQRNKGNFPGRFSGRQFSNSRSEMNVSTLELGDSALYLCASSLRGDEQYFGPGTRLTVT.

The chain has TRBV21-1 and TRBJ2-7; no check of the table's D call, TRBD1, against the DNA was made. TRBV21-1 is described as a pseudogene. The CDR3 has 16 amino acids. CDR3 in DNA: TGTGCCAGCAGTATTGGGGGAGACAGGGCCCCGGGCGAGCAGTACTTC. It codes for CASSIGGDRAPGEQYF.

The chain uses TRBV30 and TRBJ1-2, with 7 bases matching TRBD1. This CDR3 region has 14 residues. Germline V gives CDR1 GTSNPN, CDR2 SVGIG (reference sequence). V lost 6 bases to trimming and J lost 5 bases; unmatched junction nucleotides: 12. CDR3 DNA: TGTGCCTGCCGGGGACAGATGATTAAATATGGCTACACCTTC. Protein: CACRGQMIKYGYTF.

This clone was detected once. The CDR3 nucleotides are TGTGCCAGCAGCTTGGAGACAGGGGGGTTTTACGAGCAGTACTTC. Encoded protein: CASSLETGGFYEQYF. The V and J genes are TRBV5-8 and TRBJ2-7; 9 bases agree with TRBD1. The V segment lost 0 bases and the J segment 4 bases; nucleotides outside the gene matches: 5. Germline values: CDR1 SGHTS, CDR2 YDEGEE. The CDR3 is 15 amino acids.

The chain joins TRBV25-1 to TRBJ1-6, with 9 bases matching TRBD1. The CDR3 contains 16 residues. CDR1 MGHDK and CDR2 SYGVNS come from the germline V gene. J gave up 6 bases and V 6 bases, and 9 bases lay outside the gene matches. The CDR3: CASSAFTGGRNSPLHF. Here the CDR3 DNA reads TGTGCCAGCAGCGCCTTCACAGGGGGCCGTAATTCACCCCTCCACTTT.

This chain connects TRBV6-5 to TRBJ1-5; D is ambiguous. The CDR3 has 15 residues. Deletions cut 0 bases from V and 6 bases from J, with 12 bases between. Germline-derived CDR1 and CDR2 are MNHEY and SVGAGI. The CDR3 loop reads CASSYSGGMGQPQHF. Here the CDR3 DNA reads TGTGCCAGCAGTTACTCCGGAGGAATGGGTCAGCCCCAGCATTTT.